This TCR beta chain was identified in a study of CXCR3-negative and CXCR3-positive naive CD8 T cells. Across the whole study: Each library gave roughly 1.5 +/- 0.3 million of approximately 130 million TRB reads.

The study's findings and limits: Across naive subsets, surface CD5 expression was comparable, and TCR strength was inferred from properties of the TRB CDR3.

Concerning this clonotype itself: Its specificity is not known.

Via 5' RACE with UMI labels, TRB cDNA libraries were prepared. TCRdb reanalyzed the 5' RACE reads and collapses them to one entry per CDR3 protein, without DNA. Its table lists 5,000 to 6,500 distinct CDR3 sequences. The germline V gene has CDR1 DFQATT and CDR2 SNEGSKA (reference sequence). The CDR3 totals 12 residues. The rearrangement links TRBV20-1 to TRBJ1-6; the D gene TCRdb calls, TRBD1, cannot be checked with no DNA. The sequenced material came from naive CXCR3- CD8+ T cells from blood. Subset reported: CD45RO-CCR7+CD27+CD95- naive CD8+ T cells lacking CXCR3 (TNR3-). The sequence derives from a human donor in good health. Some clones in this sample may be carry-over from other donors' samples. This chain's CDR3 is CAPLHPDSPLHF.